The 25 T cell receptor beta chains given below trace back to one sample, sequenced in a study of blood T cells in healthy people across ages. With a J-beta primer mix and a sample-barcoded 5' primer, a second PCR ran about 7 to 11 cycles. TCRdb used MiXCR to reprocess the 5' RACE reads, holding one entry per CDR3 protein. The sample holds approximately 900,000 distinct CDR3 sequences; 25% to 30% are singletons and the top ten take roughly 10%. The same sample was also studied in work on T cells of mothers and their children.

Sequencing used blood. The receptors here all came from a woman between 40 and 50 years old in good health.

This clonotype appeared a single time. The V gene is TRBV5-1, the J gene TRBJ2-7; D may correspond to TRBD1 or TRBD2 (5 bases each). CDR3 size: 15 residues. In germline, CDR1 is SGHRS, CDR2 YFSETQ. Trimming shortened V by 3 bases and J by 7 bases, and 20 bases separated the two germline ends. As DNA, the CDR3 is TGCGCCAGCAGCTCTAGCACGGGGCTGATGGGTGAGCAGTACTTC. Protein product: CASSSSTGLMGEQYF. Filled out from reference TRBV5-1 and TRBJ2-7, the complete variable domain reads KAGVTQTPRYLIKTRGQQVTLSCSPISGHRSVSWYQQTPGQGLQFLFEYFSETQRNKGNFPGRFSGRQFSNSRSEMNVSTLELGDSALYLCASSSSTGLMGEQYFGPGTRLTVT.

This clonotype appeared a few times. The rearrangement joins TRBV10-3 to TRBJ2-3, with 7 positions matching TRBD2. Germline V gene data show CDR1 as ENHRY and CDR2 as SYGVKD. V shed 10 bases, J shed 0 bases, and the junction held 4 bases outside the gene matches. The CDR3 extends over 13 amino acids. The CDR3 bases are TGTGCCACCCGCGGGGGAAGCACAGATACGCAGTATTTT. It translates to CATRGGSTDTQYF.

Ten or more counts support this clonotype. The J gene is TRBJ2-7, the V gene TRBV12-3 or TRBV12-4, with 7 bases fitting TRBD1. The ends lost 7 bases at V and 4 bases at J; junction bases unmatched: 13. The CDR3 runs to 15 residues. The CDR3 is CASTSTWTGGYEQYF. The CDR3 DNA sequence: TGTGCCAGCACCTCGACCTGGACAGGAGGATACGAGCAGTACTTC.

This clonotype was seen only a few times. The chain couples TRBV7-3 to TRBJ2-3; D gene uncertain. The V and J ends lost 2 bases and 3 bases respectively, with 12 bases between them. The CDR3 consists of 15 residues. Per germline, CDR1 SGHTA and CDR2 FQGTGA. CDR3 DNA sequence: TGTGCCAGCAGCTTACAACCAATTAGTACAGATACGCAGTATTTT. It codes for CASSLQPISTDTQYF.

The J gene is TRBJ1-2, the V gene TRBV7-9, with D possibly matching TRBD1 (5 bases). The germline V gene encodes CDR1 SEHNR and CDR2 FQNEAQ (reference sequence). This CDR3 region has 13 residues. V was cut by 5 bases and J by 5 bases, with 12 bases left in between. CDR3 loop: CASSGDSPYGYTF. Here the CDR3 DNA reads TGTGCCAGCAGCGGCGACAGTCCATATGGCTACACCTTC.

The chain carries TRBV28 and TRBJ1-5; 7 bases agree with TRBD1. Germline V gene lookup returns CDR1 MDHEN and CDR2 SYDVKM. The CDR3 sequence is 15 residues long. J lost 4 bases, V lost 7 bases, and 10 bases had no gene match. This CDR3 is CASTFSGGLNQPQHF. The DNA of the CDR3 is TGTGCCAGCACCTTCTCAGGGGGGCTAAATCAGCCCCAGCATTTT.

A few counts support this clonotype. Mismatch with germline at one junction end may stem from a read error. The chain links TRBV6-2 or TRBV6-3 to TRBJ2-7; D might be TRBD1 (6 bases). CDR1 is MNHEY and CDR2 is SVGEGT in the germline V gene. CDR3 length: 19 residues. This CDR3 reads CTSSYSVGAGRGDYYEQYF. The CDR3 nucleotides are TGTACCAGCAGTTATTCGGTGGGGGCTGGCCGAGGAGACTACTACGAGCAGTACTTC.

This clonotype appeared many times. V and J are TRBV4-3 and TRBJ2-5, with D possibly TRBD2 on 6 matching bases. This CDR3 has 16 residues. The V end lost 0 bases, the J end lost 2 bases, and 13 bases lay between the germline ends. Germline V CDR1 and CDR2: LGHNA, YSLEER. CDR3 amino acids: CASSQDGRGRQETQYF. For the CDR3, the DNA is TGCGCCAGCAGCCAAGACGGCAGAGGGAGGCAAGAGACCCAGTACTTC.

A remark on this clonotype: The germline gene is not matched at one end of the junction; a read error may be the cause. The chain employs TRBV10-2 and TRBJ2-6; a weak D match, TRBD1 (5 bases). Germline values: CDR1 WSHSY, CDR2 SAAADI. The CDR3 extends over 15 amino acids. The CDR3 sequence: CASRGVNSGASVLTF. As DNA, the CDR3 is TGCGCCAGCAGGGGCGTGAACTCTGGGGCCAGCGTCCTGACTTTC.

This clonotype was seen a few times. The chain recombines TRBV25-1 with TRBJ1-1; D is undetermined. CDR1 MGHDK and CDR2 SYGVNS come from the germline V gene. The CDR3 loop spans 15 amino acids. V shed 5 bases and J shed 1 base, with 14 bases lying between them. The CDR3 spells CASSQLGGPNTEAFF. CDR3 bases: TGTGCCAGCAGTCAACTGGGCGGTCCGAACACTGAAGCTTTCTTT.

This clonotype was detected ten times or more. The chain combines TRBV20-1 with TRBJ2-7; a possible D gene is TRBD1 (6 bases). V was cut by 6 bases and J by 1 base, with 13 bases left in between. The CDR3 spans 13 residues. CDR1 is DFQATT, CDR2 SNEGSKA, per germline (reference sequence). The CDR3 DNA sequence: TGCAGTGCAGCAGGACAGCTTTCCTACGAGCAGTACTTC. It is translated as CSAAGQLSYEQYF.

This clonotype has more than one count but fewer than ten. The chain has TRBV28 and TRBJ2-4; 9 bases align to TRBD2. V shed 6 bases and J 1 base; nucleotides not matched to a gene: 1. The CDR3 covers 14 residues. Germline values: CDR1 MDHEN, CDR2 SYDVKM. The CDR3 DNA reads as TGTGCCAGCAGGAGCGGGGGGGCCAAAAACATTCAGTACTTC. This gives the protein CASRSGGAKNIQYF.

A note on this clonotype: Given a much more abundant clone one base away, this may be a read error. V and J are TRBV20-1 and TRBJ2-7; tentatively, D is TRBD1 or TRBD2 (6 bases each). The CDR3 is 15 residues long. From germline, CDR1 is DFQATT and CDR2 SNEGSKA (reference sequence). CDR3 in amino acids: CGAPEAGEVSYEQYF. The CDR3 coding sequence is TGCGGTGCACCCGAGGCAGGGGAGGTGTCGTACGAGCAGTACTTC.

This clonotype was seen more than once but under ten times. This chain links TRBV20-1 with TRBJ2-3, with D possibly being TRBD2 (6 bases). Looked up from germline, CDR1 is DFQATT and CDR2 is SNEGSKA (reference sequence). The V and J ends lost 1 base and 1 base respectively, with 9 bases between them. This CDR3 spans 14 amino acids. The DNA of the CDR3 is TGCAGTGCTAGAGCGCGCGGGGGCACAGATACGCAGTATTTT. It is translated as CSARARGGTDTQYF.

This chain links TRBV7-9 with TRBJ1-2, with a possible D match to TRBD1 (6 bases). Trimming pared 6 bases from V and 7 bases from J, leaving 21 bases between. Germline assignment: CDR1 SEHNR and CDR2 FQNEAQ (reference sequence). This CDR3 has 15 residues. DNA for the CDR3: TGTGCCAGCAGTAAAACGGGGGGCCCTGGAAGTGGCTACACCTTC. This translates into CASSKTGGPGSGYTF.

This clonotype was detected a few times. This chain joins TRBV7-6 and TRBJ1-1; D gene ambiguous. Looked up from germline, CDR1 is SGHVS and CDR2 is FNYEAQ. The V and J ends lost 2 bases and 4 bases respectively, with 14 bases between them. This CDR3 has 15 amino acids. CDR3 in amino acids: CASSLSAVVGTEAFF. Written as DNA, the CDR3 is TGTGCCAGCAGCTTATCTGCGGTTGTGGGCACTGAAGCTTTCTTT.

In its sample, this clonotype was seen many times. The CDR3 coding sequence is TGTGCCAGCACCTCACTAACCTCCTATAATTCACCCCTCCACTTT. Translated: CASTSLTSYNSPLHF. The chain is built from TRBV28 and TRBJ1-6, with no clear D. The CDR3 length is 15 residues. V dropped 7 bases and J dropped 0 bases, with 10 bases sitting between them. Germline assignment: CDR1 MDHEN and CDR2 SYDVKM.

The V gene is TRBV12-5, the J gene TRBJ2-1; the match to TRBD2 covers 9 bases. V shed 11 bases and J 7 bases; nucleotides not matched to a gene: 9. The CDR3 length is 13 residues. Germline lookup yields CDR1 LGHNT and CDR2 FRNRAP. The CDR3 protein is CASFGGGVNEQFF. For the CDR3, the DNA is TGTGCTTCCTTCGGCGGGGGGGTTAATGAGCAGTTCTTC.

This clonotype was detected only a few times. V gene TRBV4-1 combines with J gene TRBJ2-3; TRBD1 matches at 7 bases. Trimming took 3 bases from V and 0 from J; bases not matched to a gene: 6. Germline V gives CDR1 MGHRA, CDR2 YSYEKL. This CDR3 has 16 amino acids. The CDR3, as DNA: TGCGCCAGCAGCCAGCCGACAGGGATTAGCACAGATACGCAGTATTTT. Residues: CASSQPTGISTDTQYF.

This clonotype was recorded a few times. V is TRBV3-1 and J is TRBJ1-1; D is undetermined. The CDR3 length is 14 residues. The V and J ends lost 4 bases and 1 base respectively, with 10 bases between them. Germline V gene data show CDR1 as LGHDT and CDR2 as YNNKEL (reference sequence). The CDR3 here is CASSPLGPNTEAFF. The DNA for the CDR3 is TGTGCCAGCAGCCCTCTCGGACCGAACACTGAAGCTTTCTTT.

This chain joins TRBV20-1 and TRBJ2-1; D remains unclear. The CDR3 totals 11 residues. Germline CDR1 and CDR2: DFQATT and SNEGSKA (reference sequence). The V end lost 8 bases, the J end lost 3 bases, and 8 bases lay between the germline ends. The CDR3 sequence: CSSNSYNEQFF. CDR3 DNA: TGCAGTAGTAACAGCTACAATGAGCAGTTCTTC.

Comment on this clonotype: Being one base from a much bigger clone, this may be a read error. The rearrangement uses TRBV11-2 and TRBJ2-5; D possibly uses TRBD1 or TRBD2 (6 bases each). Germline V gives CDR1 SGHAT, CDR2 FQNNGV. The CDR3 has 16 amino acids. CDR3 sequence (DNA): TGTGCCGGCAGCTCCCGACAGGAGGGCTTGATGGAGACCCAGTACTTC. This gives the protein CAGSSRQEGLMETQYF.

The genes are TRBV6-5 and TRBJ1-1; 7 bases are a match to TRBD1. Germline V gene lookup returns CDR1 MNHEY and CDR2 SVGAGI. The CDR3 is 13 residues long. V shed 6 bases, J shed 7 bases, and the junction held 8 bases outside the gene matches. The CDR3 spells CASSQDRVGEAFF. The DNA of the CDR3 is TGTGCCAGCAGCCAAGACAGGGTGGGTGAAGCTTTCTTT.

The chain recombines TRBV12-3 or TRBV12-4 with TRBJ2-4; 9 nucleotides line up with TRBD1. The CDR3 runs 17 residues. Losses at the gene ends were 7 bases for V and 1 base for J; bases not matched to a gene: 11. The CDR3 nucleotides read TGTGCCAGCACCCCCAGTGGACAGGGGTTTGCCAAAAACATTCAGTACTTC. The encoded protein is CASTPSGQGFAKNIQYF.

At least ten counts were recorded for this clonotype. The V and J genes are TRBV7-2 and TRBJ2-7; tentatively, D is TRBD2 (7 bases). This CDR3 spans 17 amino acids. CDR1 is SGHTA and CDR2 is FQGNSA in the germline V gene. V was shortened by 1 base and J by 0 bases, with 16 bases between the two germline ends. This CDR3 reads CASSLGGGRGGSYEQYF. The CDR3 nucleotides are TGTGCCAGCAGCTTAGGGGGGGGCAGGGGAGGCTCCTACGAGCAGTACTTC.